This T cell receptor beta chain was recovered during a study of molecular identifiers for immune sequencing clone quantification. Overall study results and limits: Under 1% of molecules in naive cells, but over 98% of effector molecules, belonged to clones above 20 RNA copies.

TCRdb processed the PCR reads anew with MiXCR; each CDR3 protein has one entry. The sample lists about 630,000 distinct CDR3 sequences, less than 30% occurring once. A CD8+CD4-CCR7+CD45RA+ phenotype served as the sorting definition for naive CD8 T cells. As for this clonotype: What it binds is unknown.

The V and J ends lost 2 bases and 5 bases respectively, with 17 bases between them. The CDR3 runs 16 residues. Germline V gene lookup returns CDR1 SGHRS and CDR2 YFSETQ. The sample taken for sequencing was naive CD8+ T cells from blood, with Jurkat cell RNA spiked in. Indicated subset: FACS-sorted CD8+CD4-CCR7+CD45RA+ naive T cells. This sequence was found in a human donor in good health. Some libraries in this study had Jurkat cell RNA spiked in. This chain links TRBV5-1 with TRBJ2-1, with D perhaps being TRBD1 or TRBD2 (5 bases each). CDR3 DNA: TGCGCCAGCAGCTTCCGGGGCCCGAGTACTCACAATGAGCAGTTCTTC. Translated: CASSFRGPSTHNEQFF.